These 13 T cell receptor beta chains were all obtained from the same sample, sequenced in a study of T cells in women clearing cervical HPV infection. Measured with immunoSEQ multiplex PCR; TCRdb has only the in-frame clones, and not every one. Its table lists 40,000 or so clones. The sequencing sample was made of blood buffy coat. The receptor set was obtained from a woman aged 18 to 75 with a cervical HPV16 infection that either progressed to CIN3+ or cleared (not recorded which).

Note on this clone: An end of the junction does not agree with germline; a read error may underlie this. Other DNA sequences in the same sample also yield this CDR3. The CDR3 region is CAWSRDSSGNTIYF. The DNA read from the CDR3 is TGTGCCTGGAGTCGCGACTCCTCTGGAAACACG. The rearrangement joins TRBV30 to TRBJ1-3; D ambiguous. Read data end 3 residues before the CDR3 end; the end is taken from the germline J gene. This CDR3 spans 14 amino acids. Germline values: CDR1 GTSNPN, CDR2 SVGIG (reference sequence).

Turning to this clone: The read ends 3 residues early relative to the CDR3; the germline J gene fills the gap. The rearrangement joins TRBV18 to TRBJ2-2; 10 bases map to TRBD2. Trimming removed 4 bases from V and 6 bases from J; junction bases left unmatched: 5. CDR3 size: 15 residues. Looked up from germline, CDR1 is KGHSH and CDR2 is LQKENI. The covered CDR3 bases are TGTGCCAGCTCACAAGCGGGAGGGACGGCCGGGGAG. As protein: CASSQAGGTAGE. Given in full, the CDR3 is CASSQAGGTAGELFF.

Concerning this clone itself: The read ends 3 residues before the CDR3 terminus; that terminus is restored from the germline J gene. The chain recombines TRBV20-1 with TRBJ2-1; tentative D call: TRBD2 (6 bases). The CDR3 contains 14 residues. Trimming took off 6 bases at V and 3 bases at J, with 15 bases between the two ends. Germline V gene sequence: CDR1 DFQATT, CDR2 SNEGSKA (reference sequence). The CDR3 loop is CSAYPLANYNEQFF. The DNA read from the CDR3 is TGCAGTGCCTACCCCCTAGCGAACTACAATGAG.

In regard to this clone: The read is 3 residues too short to cover the CDR3 end, so that end is filled in from the germline J gene. The rearrangement joins TRBV7-8 to TRBJ1-2, with 8 positions matching TRBD1. The CDR3 has 16 amino acids. Germline V lookup: CDR1 SGHVS, CDR2 FQNEAQ. Trimming at V came to 0 bases and at J to 0 bases, leaving 3 bases not matched to a gene. The CDR3 DNA, read in part, is TGTGCCAGCAGCTTAGCAGAGACAGGGGCTAACTATGGC. This sequence encodes CASSLAETGANYG. The whole CDR3 region reads CASSLAETGANYGYTF.

Points on this clone: The CDR3 is cut off 3 residues early in the read; its end comes from the germline J gene. This rearrangement joins TRBV20-1 to TRBJ2-1; TRBD1 agrees at 9 bases. V lost 1 base to trimming and J lost 8 bases; unmatched junction nucleotides: 3. The CDR3 sequence is 13 residues long. Germline assignment: CDR1 DFQATT and CDR2 SNEGSKA (reference sequence). Partial CDR3 DNA: TGCAGTGCTAGAGGGACAGGGGATCATGAG. This sequence encodes CSARGTGDHE. The whole CDR3 protein is CSARGTGDHEQFF.

Turning to this clone: The missing CDR3 end, 3 residues past where the read stops, is filled in from the germline J gene. The J gene is TRBJ2-5, the V gene TRBV20-1; tentatively, D is TRBD2 (6 bases). Per the germline V gene, CDR1 is DFQATT and CDR2 is SNEGSKA (reference sequence). The V end was cut by 6 bases, the J end by 2 bases, with 25 bases between. CDR3 length: 17 amino acids. CDR3 amino acids: CSAFLFGAGTIQETQYF. The covered CDR3 bases are TGCAGTGCCTTTCTTTTTGGGGCGGGGACGATACAAGAGACC.

The covered CDR3 bases are TGTGCCAGCAGCTCGGAGGGCTACGAG. Translation gives CASSSEGYE. The full CDR3 reads CASSSEGYEQYF. The rearrangement links TRBV5-4 to TRBJ2-7; weak D call: TRBD2 (6 bases). The read ends 3 residues before the CDR3 terminus; that terminus is restored from the germline J gene. The germline gives CDR1 SGHNT, CDR2 YYREEE (reference sequence). Between the trimmed V and J ends, which lost 3 bases and 3 bases, there was a span of 7 bases. CDR3 length equals 12 residues.

In the case of this clone: Coverage ceases 3 residues before the CDR3 finishes, and the germline J gene fills in the end. V and J are TRBV12-3 or TRBV12-4 and TRBJ1-5, with D tentatively TRBD1 (6 bases). Between the trimmed V and J ends, which lost 0 bases and 8 bases, there was a span of 11 bases. The CDR3 is made up of 14 amino acids. CDR3 sequence reads: CASSLAQGNKPQHF. Partial CDR3 DNA: TGTGCCAGCAGTTTAGCGCAGGGGAATAAGCCC.

A remark on this clone: The CDR3 goes on 3 residues after the read ends, and that part is filled in from the germline J gene. The rearrangement joins TRBV5-1 to TRBJ1-2, with D unclear. The germline V gene encodes CDR1 SGHRS and CDR2 YFSETQ. The length of the CDR3 is 16 residues. Deletions cut 2 bases from V and 3 bases from J, with 17 bases between. CDR3: CASSFSPEGLDYGYTF. The sequenced part of the CDR3 DNA is TGCGCCAGCAGCTTCTCCCCAGAAGGCCTAGACTATGGC.

Concerning this clone itself: The read ends 3 residues early relative to the CDR3; the germline J gene fills the gap. This chain links TRBV11-3 with TRBJ2-1; D is unclear. There are 11 residues in the CDR3. Trimming shortened V by 5 bases and J by 7 bases, and 6 bases separated the two germline ends. Germline V CDR1 and CDR2: SGHNT, YENEEA. The sequenced part of the CDR3 DNA is TGTGCCAGCAGCGCAGGTAATGAG. Translated: CASSAGNE. The CDR3 as a whole reads CASSAGNEQFF.

About this clone itself: The CDR3 is cut off 3 residues early in the read; its end comes from the germline J gene. This chain uses TRBV14 with TRBJ1-2, with D perhaps TRBD1 (5 bases). Germline V gene data show CDR1 as SGHDN and CDR2 as FVKESK. The CDR3 consists of 13 residues. V lost 2 bases, J lost 3 bases, and 7 bases lay in between. This chain's CDR3 is CASSQRRDYGYTF. The sequenced part of the CDR3 DNA is TGTGCCAGCAGCCAACGCAGGGACTATGGC.

About this clone itself: The DNA ends 3 residues before the CDR3 does, and the rest of the CDR3 is filled in from the germline J gene. The genes are TRBV7-2 and TRBJ2-7; TRBD2 agrees at 7 bases. J gave up 3 bases and V 7 bases, and 6 bases lay outside the gene matches. This CDR3 is built from 13 residues. The germline CDR1 and CDR2 sequences are SGHTA and FQGNSA. The part of the CDR3 DNA that was read is TGTGCCAGCACCCGGCAGCGGGGCTACGAG. It codes for CASTRQRGYE. The CDR3 as a whole reads CASTRQRGYEQYF.

Note on this clone: The CDR3 end lies 3 residues beyond the end of the read and is filled in from the germline J gene. The chain combines TRBV7-6 with TRBJ1-4; 8 bases fit TRBD1. V lost 2 bases to trimming and J lost 3 bases; unmatched junction nucleotides: 5. From germline, CDR1 is SGHVS and CDR2 FNYEAQ. This CDR3 has 16 amino acids. CDR3 sequence: CASSLLRGRSNEKLFF. The CDR3 bases that were read are TGTGCCAGCAGCTTACTCAGGGGGCGGTCTAATGAAAAA.